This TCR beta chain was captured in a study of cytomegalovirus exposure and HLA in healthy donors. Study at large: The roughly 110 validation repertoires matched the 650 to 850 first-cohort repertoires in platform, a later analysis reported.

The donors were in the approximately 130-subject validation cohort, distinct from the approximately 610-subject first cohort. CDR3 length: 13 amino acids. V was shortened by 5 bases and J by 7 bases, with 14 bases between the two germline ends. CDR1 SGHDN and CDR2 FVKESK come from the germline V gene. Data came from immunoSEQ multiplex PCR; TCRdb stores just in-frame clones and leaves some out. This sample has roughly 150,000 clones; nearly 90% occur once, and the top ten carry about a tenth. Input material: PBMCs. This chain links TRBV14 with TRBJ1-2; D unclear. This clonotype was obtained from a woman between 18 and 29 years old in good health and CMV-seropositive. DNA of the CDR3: TGTGCCAGCAGCGGCTCGGGGTCGGGTGGCTACACCTTC. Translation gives CASSGSGSGGYTF.